This paragraph covers one T cell receptor beta chain sequence. Antigen unknown. The entry originates in a study of chemoradiotherapy in HPV16-positive cancers. General study findings and limits: Candidate HPV-specific clones and E7-related TCR motifs grew in tumor during treatment.

Some clones are missing from TCRdb's copy, which holds only in-frame ones; the method was immunoSEQ multiplex PCR. Of roughly 16,000 clones listed, 79% are singletons. The sequence was collected from a human donor with HPV-associated anogenital cancer. Sample collection occurred from a patient who underwent chemoradiotherapy.

CDR3 residues: CASSGGTGTGEQYF. DNA for the CDR3: TGTGCCAGCAGTGGGGGGACAGGGACGGGGGAGCAGTACTTC. This chain links TRBV2 with TRBJ2-7; 9 bases align to TRBD1. The length of the CDR3 is 14 residues. The germline V gene encodes CDR1 SNHLY and CDR2 FYNNEI. Losses at the gene ends were 4 bases for V and 7 bases for J; bases not matched to a gene: 8.